This T cell receptor beta chain was captured by sequencing in a study of patients and donors after allogeneic stem cell transplantation. TCRdb used MiXCR to reprocess the RT-PCR reads, holding one entry per CDR3 protein. The sample has roughly 150,000 distinct CDR3 sequences; about 24% are singletons. The CDR3 contains 15 residues. V lost 4 bases to trimming and J lost 0 bases, with 10 bases between them. Germline CDR1 WSHSY, CDR2 SAAADI. This clonotype showed up just a few times. The specimen sequenced was blood, either unsorted or a sorted T cell fraction (not recorded which). This sequence joins TRBV10-2 and TRBJ1-5, with D possibly matching TRBD1 (5 bases). The sequence derives from a human donor who was either an allogeneic HSCT recipient or a stem cell or donor lymphocyte infusion donor (not recorded which). It is not recorded whose cells these are; they may come from a transplant donor. The CDR3 here is CASSGSGNSNQPQHF. The CDR3 DNA reads TGCGCCAGCAGTGGCTCAGGGAATAGCAATCAGCCCCAGCATTTT.